Sequencing of this TCR beta chain was carried out in a study of T cells expressing NK-cell markers. What made the TCR beta cDNA was 5'RACE template switching with UMIs. TCRdb re-called the 5' RACE reads; one entry per CDR3 protein, DNA not given. This listing includes about 380,000 distinct CDR3 sequences. The CDR3 has 17 amino acids. Germline V CDR1 and CDR2: DFQATT, SNEGSKA (reference sequence). The TCR comes from a man between 18 and 69 years old in good health. What was sequenced was blood T cells: a sorted CD56 or NKG2C T cell subset, CD4+ or CD8+ T cells, or bulk PBMC T cells (not recorded which). V is TRBV20-1 and J is TRBJ2-5; TCRdb's D call of TRBD2 is untestable without DNA. CDR3 amino acids: CSARNGGSGEYQETQYF.